These 2 T cell receptor beta chains share one sample of origin, sequenced in a study of tumor and adjacent non-tumor tissue in lung cancer. The library came from three nested PCR rounds adapted from ARM-PCR protocols. TCRdb re-called the multiplex PCR reads through MiXCR, storing one row per CDR3 protein. The sample has about 86,000 distinct CDR3 sequences; about 77% are singletons. This sample's RNA came from whole unsorted tissue. The normal lung tissue was taken more than 3 cm from the tumor edge. Specimen: distant non-tumor lung tissue. These receptors came from a woman aged 45 to 65 with non-small cell lung cancer.

The CDR3 DNA sequence: TGTGCCACCAGCAGAGATCTCCCATTGAAAGATACGCAGTATTTT. This gives the protein CATSRDLPLKDTQYF. The J gene is TRBJ2-3, the V gene TRBV15, with unresolved D. V lost 0 bases and J lost 5, with 12 bases in between. The CDR3 loop spans 15 amino acids. Germline CDR1 reads LNHNV; CDR2 reads YYDKDF (reference sequence).

About this clonotype: The junction and the germline gene differ at one end; a read error may be behind it. V usage is TRBV6-1 and J usage is TRBJ2-2, with D possibly called TRBD1 or TRBD2 (6 bases each). Germline assignment: CDR1 MNHNS and CDR2 SASEGT. The CDR3 extends over 15 amino acids. The CDR3 reads CVTNRGSGYTGKLFF. The CDR3 region has the DNA TGTGTCACGAATAGGGGGAGCGGGTACACCGGGAAGCTGTTTTTT.